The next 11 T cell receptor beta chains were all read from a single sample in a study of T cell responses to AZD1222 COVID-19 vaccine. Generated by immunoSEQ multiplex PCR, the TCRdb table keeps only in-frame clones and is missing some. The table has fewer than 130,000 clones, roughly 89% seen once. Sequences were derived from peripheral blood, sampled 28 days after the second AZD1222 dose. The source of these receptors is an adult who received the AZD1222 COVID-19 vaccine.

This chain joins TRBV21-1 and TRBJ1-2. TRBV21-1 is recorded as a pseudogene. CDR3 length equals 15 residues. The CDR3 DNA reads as TGTGCCAGCAGCAAAGAAAGGACGCAGAGCTATGGCTACACCTTC. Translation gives CASSKERTQSYGYTF.

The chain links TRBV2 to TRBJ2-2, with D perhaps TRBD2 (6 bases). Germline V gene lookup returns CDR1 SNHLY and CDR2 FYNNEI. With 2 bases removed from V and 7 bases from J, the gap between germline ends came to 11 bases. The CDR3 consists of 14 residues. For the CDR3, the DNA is TGTGCCAGCAGTGAACCCAACGGGGGCGGGGAGCTGTTTTTT. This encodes CASSEPNGGGELFF.

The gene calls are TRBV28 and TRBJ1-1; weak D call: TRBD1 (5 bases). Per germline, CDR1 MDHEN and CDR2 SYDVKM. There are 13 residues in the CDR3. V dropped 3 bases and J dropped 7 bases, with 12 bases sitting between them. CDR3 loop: CASSLGRINEAFF. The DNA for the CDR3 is TGTGCCAGCAGTTTGGGGCGTATTAATGAAGCTTTCTTT.

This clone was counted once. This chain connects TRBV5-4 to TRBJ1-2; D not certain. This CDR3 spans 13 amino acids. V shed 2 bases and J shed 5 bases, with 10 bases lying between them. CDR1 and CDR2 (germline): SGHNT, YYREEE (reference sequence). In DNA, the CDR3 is TGTGCCAGCAGCTTCGAGACAACGTATGGCTACACCTTC. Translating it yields CASSFETTYGYTF.

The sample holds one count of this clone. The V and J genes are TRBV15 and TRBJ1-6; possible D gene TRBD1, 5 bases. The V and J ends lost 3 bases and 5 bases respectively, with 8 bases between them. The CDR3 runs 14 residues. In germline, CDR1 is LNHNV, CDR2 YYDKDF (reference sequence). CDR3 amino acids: CATSSRDDNSPLHF. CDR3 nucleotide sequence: TGTGCCACCAGCAGCAGGGATGATAATTCACCCCTCCACTTT.

The CDR3 DNA follows: TGTGCCAGTAGTGCACAGGGAGGAAATCAGCCCCAGCATTTT. The encoded protein is CASSAQGGNQPQHF. The chain couples TRBV19 to TRBJ1-5, with D maybe TRBD1 (6 bases). V lost 5 bases, J lost 4 bases, and 12 bases lay in between. This CDR3 has 14 amino acids. Germline V gene sequence: CDR1 LNHDA, CDR2 SQIVND (reference sequence).

CDR3 in DNA: TGTGCCAGCAGCCAAGATAGAGGCAGGTCTGTCTATGGCTACACCTTC. Its protein product is CASSQDRGRSVYGYTF. J is TRBJ1-2 and V is TRBV3-1 (or the pseudogene TRBV3-2); D is undetermined. From germline, CDR1 is LGHDT and CDR2 YNNKEL (reference sequence). The V end lost 0 bases, the J end lost 4 bases, and 15 bases lay between the germline ends. CDR3 size: 16 residues.

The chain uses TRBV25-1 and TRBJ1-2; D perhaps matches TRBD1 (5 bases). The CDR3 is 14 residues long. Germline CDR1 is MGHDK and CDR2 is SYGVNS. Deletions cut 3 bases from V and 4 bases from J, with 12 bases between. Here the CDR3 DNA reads TGTGCCAGCAGTGATGCGGGGCAGAGCTATGGCTACACCTTC. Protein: CASSDAGQSYGYTF.

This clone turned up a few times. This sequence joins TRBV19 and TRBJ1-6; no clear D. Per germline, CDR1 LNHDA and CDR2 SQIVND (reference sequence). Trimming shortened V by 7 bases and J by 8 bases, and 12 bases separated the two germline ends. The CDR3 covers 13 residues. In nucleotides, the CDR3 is TGTGCCAGTACCAGTCGCGGTCATTCACCCCTCCACTTT. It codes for CASTSRGHSPLHF.

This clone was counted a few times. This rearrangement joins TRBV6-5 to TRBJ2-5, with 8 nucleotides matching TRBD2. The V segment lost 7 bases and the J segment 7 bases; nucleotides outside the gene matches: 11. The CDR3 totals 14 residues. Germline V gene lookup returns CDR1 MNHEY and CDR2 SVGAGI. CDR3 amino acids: CASTPTSVGGTQYF. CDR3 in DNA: TGTGCCAGCACCCCGACTAGCGTGGGAGGGACCCAGTACTTC.

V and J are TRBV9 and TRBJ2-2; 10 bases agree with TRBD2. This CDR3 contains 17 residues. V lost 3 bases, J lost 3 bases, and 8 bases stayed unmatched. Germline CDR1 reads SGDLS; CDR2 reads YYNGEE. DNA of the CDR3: TGTGCCAGCAGCGGCCCCTCTAGCGGGGGATACACCGGGGAGCTGTTTTTT. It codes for CASSGPSSGGYTGELFF.